This entry lists 7 T cell receptor beta chains sequenced from one sample in a study. One entry per CDR3 protein results from TCRdb running MiXCR on the 5' RACE reads. The data hold some 10,000 distinct CDR3 sequences, with 17% observed a single time. Treg sorting used a CD4+CD25+CD127-/low gate. Input material: Tregs sorted from a lymph node. The receptors derive from a female donor with breast cancer.

This clonotype was recorded many times. The chain recombines TRBV12-3 or TRBV12-4 with TRBJ1-2, with D possibly matching TRBD1 (6 bases). The CDR3 totals 15 residues. Trimming took off 1 base at V and 4 bases at J, with 13 bases between the two ends. DNA for the CDR3: TGTGCCAGCAGTTTAGAACAGGGAGGGGGCTATGGCTACACCTTC. Translation gives CASSLEQGGGYGYTF.

This clonotype was counted many times. V usage is TRBV4-3 and J usage is TRBJ1-6; no reliable D call. The V end lost 0 bases, the J end lost 8 bases, and 5 bases lay between the germline ends. The length of the CDR3 is 13 residues. Germline assignment: CDR1 LGHNA and CDR2 YSLEER. The CDR3 loop is CASSQDKDSPLHF. As DNA, the CDR3 is TGCGCCAGCAGCCAAGACAAGGATTCACCCCTCCACTTT.

This clonotype was detected ten times or more. The rearrangement joins TRBV12-3 or TRBV12-4 to TRBJ2-2, with 8 nucleotides matching TRBD1. V was clipped by 6 bases and J by 1 base; unmatched bases: 7. This CDR3 is 16 amino acids long. DNA of the CDR3: TGTGCCAGCAGACCGACAACAGGGGGGAACACCGGGGAGCTGTTTTTT. Translated: CASRPTTGGNTGELFF.

In the case of this clonotype: This may come from a read error, since a much larger clone is one base off. In DNA form, the CDR3 reads TGTGCCAGCAGTGTAGAATCCGGGACTAGGGAGACCCAGTACTTC. Translation gives CASSVESGTRETQYF. The V and J genes are TRBV28 and TRBJ2-5; TRBD2 matches 8 bases. CDR1 and CDR2 from the germline V gene are MDHEN and SYDVKM. CDR3 length equals 15 residues. The V gene end was trimmed by 5 bases and the J gene end by 5 bases; junction bases not matched to a gene: 10.

This clonotype was detected many times. The V call is TRBV30, the J call TRBJ2-7; the D gene is possibly TRBD2 (6 bases). Per the germline V gene, CDR1 is GTSNPN and CDR2 is SVGIG (reference sequence). The CDR3 is made up of 15 amino acids. The ends were cut back, 6 bases at V and 2 bases at J, with 20 bases in the middle. As DNA, the CDR3 is TGTGCCTGCAACCCTCGAGGGACTTCCCCCTACGAGCAGTACTTC. This translates into CACNPRGTSPYEQYF.

This chain joins TRBV27 and TRBJ2-1, with 8 nucleotides matching TRBD2. The germline V gene encodes CDR1 MNHEY and CDR2 SMNVEV (reference sequence). Trimming at V came to 2 bases and at J to 0 bases, leaving 9 bases not matched to a gene. The CDR3 sequence is 18 residues long. In nucleotides, the CDR3 is TGTGCCAGCAGTTTACGGGCTAGCGGGCGGGTCTCCTACAATGAGCAGTTCTTC. It yields the protein CASSLRASGRVSYNEQFF.

This clonotype was recorded a few times. A much larger clone differs from this one at a single base, so this may be a read error. This is likely a read error, given that the CDR3 carries no conserved phenylalanine or tryptophan at its end. The V and J genes are TRBV12-3 or TRBV12-4 and TRBJ2-5; 8 bases are a match to TRBD2. This CDR3 is built from 14 residues. Germline trimming cut 6 bases from V and 5 bases from J; bases unmatched to any gene: 8. CDR3 DNA sequence: TGTGCCAGCAGCCCGAGCGGGAGTGGGGAGACCCAGTACGTC. It encodes CASSPSGSGETQYV.